The rows below give T cell receptor beta chains drawn from one sample of a study of shared clonotypes between healthy human individuals. Clones were sequenced by immunoSEQ multiplex PCR, and TCRdb holds only the in-frame ones, with some missing. The data show roughly 490,000 clones, approximately 80% seen once. Material for sequencing was PBMCs. Receptor source: a woman between 40 and 55 years old in good health. Some clones in this sample may be carry-over from other donors' samples. CDR3s leave out the opening cysteine and the closing phenylalanine or tryptophan.

CDR3 protein	V gene
ATSLRRDSFQETQY	TRBV27
ASRPSSAYTQY	TRBV6-6
ATGTVNMNTEAF	TRBV10-3
ASSQGGGRSYEQY	TRBV4-1
ASSPQGGSQETQY	TRBV9
ASSLGQGVYNEQF	TRBV7-2
ATSRDASGPREQY	TRBV15
ASSQDWGTDTQY	TRBV4-3
ASSLVQGALGGYT	TRBV7-2
ASSGRDISRGNTEAF	TRBV28
ASSPPGQGNRNEQF	TRBV18
ASSSLGGGNEKLF	TRBV5-1
ASSPRTDNEQF	TRBV5-8
ASSLDAGAHNEQF	TRBV5-1
ASRSHSGSSYNEQF	TRBV6-6
ASSPIRGGELF	TRBV11-1
ASSPPDSRTEAF	TRBV28
ASSLPGLQETQY	TRBV19
AIRNTSEAF	TRBV10-3
ASSLGQGGEKLF	TRBV11-2
ASSSGTAGGMKQY	TRBV6-5
ASRKTSSVYEQY	TRBV7-2
ASSLGLVQLNEQF	TRBV19
ASSLGVESYNEQF	TRBV5-1
ASTSRGNPYEQY	TRBV5-4
ASSESRATTEAF	TRBV10-1
ASKLDRGPDTQY	TRBV10-2